What follows are 23 T cell receptor beta chains derived from one specimen sequenced in a study of tissue T cells after allogeneic stem cell transplantation (dated by TCRdb to between 2021 and 2024). Libraries were constructed by the immunoSEQ multiplex PCR assay. TCRdb retrieved this table from immuneACCESS and kept in-frame rearrangements only. Not all clones are present; in checked studies, unresolved V genes account for under half, and no reason is known for the remainder. The sample profile shows about 6,800 clones; roughly 56% of them were found once. The ten most abundant clones make up roughly a fifth of the sample. Explained via the paper, the time point label denotes: human tissue collected at research (rapid) autopsy. The sequences come from duodenum tissue, collected at autopsy. These receptors came from a female donor over 55 with lung cancer.

This chain links TRBV29-1 with TRBJ2-3; tentatively, D is TRBD1 (5 bases). CDR1 is SQVTM and CDR2 is ANQGSEA in the germline V gene. This CDR3 has 14 amino acids. Trimming left V 6 bases short and J 6 bases short, with 19 bases between. CDR3 sequence reads: CSVVRAQVADTQYF. The CDR3 region has the DNA TGCAGCGTCGTTAGGGCACAGGTAGCCGATACGCAGTATTTT.

By share of the sample, this clone is medium-sized. The genes are TRBV29-1 and TRBJ2-1; 7 bases align to TRBD2. Germline CDR1 SQVTM, CDR2 ANQGSEA. J was trimmed by 8 bases and V by 5 bases; bases with no gene match: 6. The CDR3 covers 12 residues. CDR3 region: CSVRTGRHEQFF. The CDR3, as DNA: TGCAGCGTTCGTACCGGGAGGCATGAGCAGTTCTTC.

By its share, this clone is medium-sized (0.01 to 0.1%). This CDR3 is also generated by other DNA sequences in the sample. This CDR3 is CASSYDRGNEQFF. CDR3 DNA: TGTGCCAGCAGTTACGACAGGGGGAATGAGCAGTTCTTC. The chain carries TRBV6-5 and TRBJ2-1; 9 nucleotides agree with TRBD1. The CDR3 is 13 amino acids. V lost 2 bases and J lost 7; bases outside the gene matches: 0. CDR1 MNHEY and CDR2 SVGAGI come from the germline V gene.

Judged by abundance, this clone is medium-sized. The chain couples TRBV4-1 to TRBJ1-4, with D tentatively TRBD1 (5 bases). Germline V gene lookup returns CDR1 MGHRA and CDR2 YSYEKL. There are 17 residues in the CDR3. The V end was cut by 2 bases, the J end by 7 bases, with 20 bases between. CDR3 nucleotides: TGCGCCAGCAGCCAAAGGTTAGGGGTAGGGCCGGGTGAAAAACTGTTTTTT. Protein product: CASSQRLGVGPGEKLFF.

DNA of the CDR3: TGTGCCAGCAGTTACAATGCCAGGGACAATGTGCGGAGTCAGCCCCAGCATTTT. Translating gives CASSYNARDNVRSQPQHF. This chain links TRBV6-2 or TRBV6-3 with TRBJ1-5; D may be TRBD1 (6 bases). Germline V lookup: CDR1 MNHEY, CDR2 SVGEGT. There are 18 residues in the CDR3. V was shortened by 2 bases and J by 6 bases, with 23 bases between the two germline ends.

V and J are TRBV7-2 and TRBJ2-1, with 9 bases fitting TRBD1. This CDR3 has 17 amino acids. Germline lookup yields CDR1 SGHTA and CDR2 FQGNSA. Trimming at V came to 4 bases and at J to 3 bases, leaving 10 bases not matched to a gene. CDR3 loop: CASSSQVGTGIYNEQFF. CDR3 DNA: TGTGCCAGCAGCTCCCAAGTGGGGACAGGGATCTACAATGAGCAGTTCTTC.

The chain recombines TRBV10-3 with TRBJ2-7; D is perhaps TRBD1 or TRBD2 (5 bases each). The V gene's germline CDR1 is ENHRY and CDR2 SYGVKD. The germline V and J ends were trimmed by 4 bases and 0 bases, with 13 bases remaining between them. This CDR3 region has 15 residues. The CDR3 DNA is TGTGCCATCAGTGGGGGACCCTCCCTCTCCTACGAGCAGTACTTC. Amino acid sequence: CAISGGPSLSYEQYF.

This clone showed up just a few times. The chain recombines TRBV7-2 with TRBJ2-3, with D uncertain. CDR3 size: 11 residues. Germline V gene sequence: CDR1 SGHTA, CDR2 FQGNSA. Trimming removed 2 bases from V and 7 bases from J, with 4 bases in between. The CDR3 nucleotides read TGTGCCAGCAGCTTAATGAATACGCAGTATTTT. Amino acids: CASSLMNTQYF.

This clone occurred once. CDR3 sequence reads: CASSPHSGPQVYEQYF. The CDR3 nucleotides are TGTGCCAGCAGCCCTCATAGCGGCCCTCAGGTCTACGAGCAGTACTTC. The chain couples TRBV5-4 to TRBJ2-7, with D perhaps matching TRBD2 (6 bases). The CDR3 extends over 16 amino acids. Germline lookup yields CDR1 SGHNT and CDR2 YYREEE (reference sequence). Trimming took 4 bases from V and 3 from J, leaving 20 bases between them.

This chain links TRBV7-2 with TRBJ2-7; TRBD1 aligns across 9 bases. The CDR3 is 15 residues long. Looked up from germline, CDR1 is SGHTA and CDR2 is FQGNSA. V trimming: 5 bases; J trimming: 4 bases; junction bases outside the gene matches: 9. CDR3 DNA: TGTGCCAGCAGCCCAACCGTGGGACAGGGATACGAGCAGTACTTC. The encoded protein is CASSPTVGQGYEQYF.

This chain links TRBV7-2 with TRBJ1-5; 7 nucleotides line up with TRBD1. Germline assignment: CDR1 SGHTA and CDR2 FQGNSA. J gave up 7 bases and V 0 bases, and 9 bases lay outside the gene matches. The CDR3 consists of 16 residues. The CDR3 here is CASSLAPGTVVQPQHF. In DNA, the CDR3 is TGTGCCAGCAGCTTAGCCCCGGGGACAGTAGTCCAGCCCCAGCATTTT.

By share, this clone ranks as medium-sized. The chain uses TRBV30 and TRBJ2-7; D ambiguous. With 5 bases removed from V and 3 bases from J, the gap between germline ends came to 14 bases. Per germline, CDR1 GTSNPN and CDR2 SVGIG (reference sequence). The CDR3 is 13 amino acids. The CDR3: CAWATGLDYEQYF. The CDR3 DNA reads TGTGCCTGGGCAACCGGGTTAGACTACGAGCAGTACTTC.

This chain's CDR3 is CASSRQQMNTEAFF. CDR3 DNA sequence: TGTGCCAGTAGTCGACAACAAATGAACACTGAAGCTTTCTTT. The chain couples TRBV19 to TRBJ1-1; no clear D. Germline-derived CDR1 and CDR2 are LNHDA and SQIVND (reference sequence). V lost 5 bases to trimming and J lost 0 bases, with 10 bases between them. CDR3 length equals 14 residues.

This clone is medium-sized in the sample. V usage is TRBV19 and J usage is TRBJ1-6; 10 nucleotides align to TRBD1. Per germline, CDR1 LNHDA and CDR2 SQIVND (reference sequence). Trimming cost V 0 bases and J 10 bases; bases outside gene matches: 6. CDR3 size: 16 residues. The CDR3 sequence: CASSIDPWTGGSPLHF. CDR3 nucleotide sequence: TGTGCCAGTAGTATAGATCCCTGGACAGGGGGATCACCCCTCCACTTT.

The chain uses TRBV12-3 or TRBV12-4 and TRBJ1-2; unclear D gene. V was clipped by 3 bases and J by 4 bases, with 9 bases between them. The CDR3 length is 13 residues. The CDR3 DNA follows: TGTGCCAGCAGTTTTCGCAGTGGCTATGGCTACACCTTC. Encoded protein: CASSFRSGYGYTF.

V is TRBV15 and J is TRBJ1-4; the D is unclear. V was cut by 5 bases and J by 4 bases, with 14 bases left in between. Germline values: CDR1 LNHNV, CDR2 YYDKDF (reference sequence). The length of the CDR3 is 15 residues. The CDR3 DNA is TGTGCCACCAGCTTGAATTCGGGCTTTAATGAAAAACTGTTTTTT. This codes for CATSLNSGFNEKLFF.

J is TRBJ1-1 and V is TRBV4-2, with D unclear. This CDR3 has 14 residues. Trimming took 0 bases from V and 5 from J, leaving 10 bases between them. Germline loops: CDR1 LGHNA, CDR2 YNFKEQ. CDR3 nucleotides: TGTGCCAGCAGCCAAGATACCGGGGAAACTGAAGCTTTCTTT. Its translation is CASSQDTGETEAFF.

The J gene is TRBJ2-1, the V gene TRBV19, with 10 bases aligning to TRBD2. The CDR3 is 16 amino acids. Germline V lookup: CDR1 LNHDA, CDR2 SQIVND (reference sequence). The trim removed 6 bases at V and 8 bases at J, leaving 13 bases unmatched. For the CDR3, the DNA is TGTGCCAGTAGAAAATCAGGCCTAGCGGGAGATGATGAGCAGTTCTTC. Residues: CASRKSGLAGDDEQFF.

The chain links TRBV21-1 to TRBJ2-3; the listed D gene, TRBD2, was not tested against the DNA. TRBV21-1 is reported as a pseudogene. The CDR3 contains 21 residues. The CDR3 sequence is CASSKGEIAGGQSQSTDTQYF. The CDR3 bases are TGTGCCAGCAGCAAAGGGGAAATAGCGGGGGGGCAATCCCAAAGCACAGATACGCAGTATTTT.

This chain connects TRBV2 to TRBJ1-1; 7 bases line up with TRBD1. The CDR3 has 15 residues. The germline gives CDR1 SNHLY, CDR2 FYNNEI. Germline trimming cut 6 bases from V and 7 bases from J; bases unmatched to any gene: 14. CDR3 in DNA: TGTGCCAGCAGCCCCACGACAGGGCCTAAGGGTGAAGCTTTCTTT. Translating gives CASSPTTGPKGEAFF.

This clone came up a few times. The chain uses TRBV30 and TRBJ2-3, with 7 bases that match TRBD2. This CDR3 contains 16 residues. CDR1 and CDR2 (germline): GTSNPN, SVGIG (reference sequence). J was trimmed by 1 base and V by 2 bases; bases with no gene match: 9. The CDR3 DNA follows: TGTGCCTGGAGTACACCAAGGGGAGGGGGCACAGATACGCAGTATTTT. Its protein is CAWSTPRGGGTDTQYF.

The rearrangement links TRBV11-2 to TRBJ2-7; 14 bases map to TRBD2. The CDR3 is 15 residues long. Germline CDR1 and CDR2: SGHAT and FQNNGV. Unmatched junction bases numbered 7, after V lost 5 bases and J lost 7 bases. The CDR3 spells CASSGGTSGGYEQYF. The CDR3 DNA is TGTGCCAGCAGCGGAGGGACTAGCGGGGGTTATGAGCAGTACTTC.

The chain links TRBV5-1 to TRBJ2-3; either TRBD1 or TRBD2 may fit D (5 bases each). The CDR3 spans 15 residues. Per germline, CDR1 SGHRS and CDR2 YFSETQ. The V gene lost 5 bases and the J gene lost 2 bases, with 15 bases spanning the gap. CDR3 in DNA: TGCGCCAGCAGTTCCGGGTGGGGGAACACAGATACGCAGTATTTT. Its protein is CASSSGWGNTDTQYF.